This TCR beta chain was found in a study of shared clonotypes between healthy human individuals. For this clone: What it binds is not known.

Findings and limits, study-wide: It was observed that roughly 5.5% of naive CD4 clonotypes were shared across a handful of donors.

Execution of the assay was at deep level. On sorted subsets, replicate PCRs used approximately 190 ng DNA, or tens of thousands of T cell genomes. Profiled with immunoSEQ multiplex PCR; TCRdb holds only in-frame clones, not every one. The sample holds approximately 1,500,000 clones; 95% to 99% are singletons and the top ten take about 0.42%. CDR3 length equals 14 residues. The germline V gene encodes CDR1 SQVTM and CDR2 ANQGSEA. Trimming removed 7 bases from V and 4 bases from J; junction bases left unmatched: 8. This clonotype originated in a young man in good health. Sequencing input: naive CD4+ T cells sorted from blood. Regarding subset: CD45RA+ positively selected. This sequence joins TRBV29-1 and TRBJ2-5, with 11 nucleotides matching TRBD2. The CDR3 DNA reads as TGCAGCGCAGGAGTAGCGGGAGGGCGAGAGACCCAGTACTTC. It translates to CSAGVAGGRETQYF.